Below, 17 T cell receptor beta chains from the same sample are listed, as sequenced in a study of CD8+ T cells in alopecia areata. Described treatment: oral pan-JAK inhibitor, 5-10 mg twice daily. TCR sequencing used cDNA made by reverse transcription of extracted RNA. Repertoires were generated with immunoSEQ multiplex PCR, while TCRdb's copy carries only in-frame clones and drops some. The sample lists about 220,000 clones; around 57% were seen once. The specimen comprised CD4+ T cells sorted from blood, sampled at week 4, from a patient treated with tofacitinib. These receptors came from a human donor with alopecia areata.

The chain links TRBV5-1 to TRBJ2-7, with 7 bases lining up with TRBD1. J gave up 6 bases and V 4 bases, and 7 bases lay outside the gene matches. Per germline, CDR1 SGHRS and CDR2 YFSETQ. CDR3 length: 13 amino acids. The CDR3 sequence: CASSMGDRPEQYF. For the CDR3, the DNA is TGCGCCAGCAGCATGGGGGACAGACCCGAGCAGTACTTC.

The chain couples TRBV25-1 to TRBJ2-7; D is uncertain. Trimming cost V 1 base and J 2 bases, with 12 bases left between them. This CDR3 comprises 15 residues. Germline V gene sequence: CDR1 MGHDK, CDR2 SYGVNS. The CDR3 protein is CASSESTSSTYEQYF. In DNA, the CDR3 is TGTGCCAGCAGTGAATCCACCAGCAGCACCTACGAGCAGTACTTC.

A single count supports this clone. The V gene is TRBV25-1, the J gene TRBJ2-7, with D uncertain. The germline gives CDR1 MGHDK, CDR2 SYGVNS. V shed 4 bases and J shed 4 bases, with 8 bases lying between them. This CDR3 is 12 amino acids long. CDR3 in DNA: TGTGCCAGCAGTGCAAAGCTTTACGAGCAGTACTTC. Translation gives CASSAKLYEQYF.

The chain couples TRBV5-1 to TRBJ1-2, with D possibly being TRBD1 (6 bases). The CDR3 sequence is 15 residues long. Deletions cut 0 bases from V and 4 bases from J, with 13 bases between. CDR1 is SGHRS, CDR2 YFSETQ, per germline. The CDR3 protein is CASSLAPGVSYGYTF. For the CDR3, the DNA is TGCGCCAGCAGCTTGGCCCCAGGGGTATCCTATGGCTACACCTTC.

This chain links TRBV7-9 with TRBJ1-5; 9 bases match TRBD1. Unmatched junction bases numbered 4, after V lost 4 bases and J lost 6 bases. Germline CDR1 is SEHNR and CDR2 is FQNEAQ (reference sequence). CDR3 size: 14 residues. The CDR3 coding sequence is TGTGCCAGCAGCTCACAGGGGGCGGGTCAGCCCCAGCATTTT. Its protein product is CASSSQGAGQPQHF. The full variable domain, with the rest looked up from reference TRBV7-9 and TRBJ1-5, is DTGVSQNPRHKITKRGQNVTFRCDPISEHNRLYWYRQTLGQGPEFLTYFQNEAQLEKSRLLSDRFSAERPKGSFSTLEIQRTEQGDSAMYLCASSSQGAGQPQHFGDGTRLSIL.

The rearrangement uses TRBV14 and TRBJ1-1; 9 nucleotides align to TRBD1. Germline loops: CDR1 SGHDN, CDR2 FVKESK. The CDR3 length is 15 residues. V gave up 3 bases and J gave up 5 bases; unmatched junction bases: 7. The CDR3 region is CASSHWTGDATEAFF. In DNA, the CDR3 is TGTGCCAGCAGCCATTGGACAGGGGACGCGACTGAAGCTTTCTTT.

The chain uses TRBV29-1 and TRBJ2-5; D not resolved. Per the germline V gene, CDR1 is SQVTM and CDR2 is ANQGSEA. The CDR3 loop spans 12 amino acids. Trimming shortened V by 3 bases and J by 1 base, and 6 bases separated the two germline ends. CDR3 residues: CSVDPLQETQYF. DNA for the CDR3: TGCAGCGTTGATCCACTCCAAGAGACCCAGTACTTC.

About this clone itself: A much larger clone sits a single nucleotide away, making a read error possible. The J gene is TRBJ2-3, the V gene TRBV6-6; 7 bases fit TRBD1. Germline CDR1 and CDR2: MNHNY and SVGAGI (reference sequence). After removal of 5 bases from V and 4 bases from J, the junction contained 6 bases not matched to a gene. The CDR3 runs to 14 residues. This CDR3 reads CASSETGKADTQYF. The CDR3 DNA reads as TGTGCCAGCAGTGAGACAGGGAAGGCAGATACGCAGTATTTT.

This clone was seen more than once but under ten times. This chain's CDR3 is CASSFGLAGGGEQFF. In DNA, the CDR3 is TGTGCCAGCAGCTTCGGGCTAGCGGGGGGAGGTGAGCAGTTCTTC. The V gene is TRBV13, the J gene TRBJ2-1; 11 bases align to TRBD2. CDR3 length: 15 amino acids. The trim removed 3 bases at V and 9 bases at J, leaving 7 bases unmatched. Germline values: CDR1 PRHDT, CDR2 FYEKMQ (reference sequence). Full variable domain (remainder filled in from reference TRBV13 and TRBJ2-1): AAGVIQSPRHLIKEKRETATLKCYPIPRHDTVYWYQQGPGQDPQFLISFYEKMQSDKGSIPDRFSAQQFSDYHSELNMSSLELGDSALYFCASSFGLAGGGEQFFGPGTRLTVL.

The V call is TRBV29-1, the J call TRBJ1-2; 9 bases match TRBD1. CDR1 and CDR2 (germline): SQVTM, ANQGSEA. CDR3 length equals 16 residues. Trimming removed 5 bases from V and 5 bases from J; junction bases left unmatched: 15. The chain's CDR3 is CSVLRQGDLVGYGYTF. The CDR3 region has the DNA TGCAGCGTTCTCAGACAGGGGGATTTGGTCGGTTATGGCTACACCTTC.

The J gene is TRBJ2-2, the V gene TRBV30; D is undetermined. CDR1 GTSNPN and CDR2 SVGIG come from the germline V gene (reference sequence). The CDR3 consists of 13 residues. V gave up 8 bases and J gave up 0 bases, with 10 bases separating them. CDR3 coding DNA: TGTGCCCAAGGCCCCCCGAACACCGGGGAGCTGTTTTTT. The encoded protein is CAQGPPNTGELFF. Looking up the rest from reference TRBV30 and TRBJ2-2 gives the full variable domain: SQTIHQWPATLVQPVGSPLSLECTVEGTSNPNLYWYRQAAGRGLQLLFYSVGIGQISSEVPQNLSASRPQDRQFILSSKKLLLSDSGFYLCAQGPPNTGELFFGEGSRLTVL.

The chain recombines TRBV5-4 with TRBJ2-3; D unclear. V shed 0 bases and J shed 2 bases, with 7 bases lying between them. Looked up from germline, CDR1 is SGHNT and CDR2 is YYREEE (reference sequence). CDR3 length equals 14 residues. CDR3 loop: CASSLGRATDTQYF. Written as DNA, the CDR3 is TGTGCCAGCAGCTTGGGAAGGGCCACAGATACGCAGTATTTT.

The chain combines TRBV5-1 with TRBJ2-1; 9 positions agree with TRBD1. Trimming cost V 0 bases and J 7 bases; bases outside gene matches: 2. The CDR3 length is 14 residues. The germline V gene encodes CDR1 SGHRS and CDR2 YFSETQ. CDR3 DNA: TGCGCCAGCAGCTTGGCGGGACAGGGTAATGAGCAGTTCTTC. Translating it yields CASSLAGQGNEQFF. Drawing the rest from reference TRBV5-1 and TRBJ2-1, the complete variable domain is KAGVTQTPRYLIKTRGQQVTLSCSPISGHRSVSWYQQTPGQGLQFLFEYFSETQRNKGNFPGRFSGRQFSNSRSEMNVSTLELGDSALYLCASSLAGQGNEQFFGPGTRLTVL.

CDR3 sequence: CAWSFGQGNGYTF. For the CDR3, the DNA is TGTGCCTGGAGTTTTGGACAGGGTAATGGCTACACCTTC. The chain joins TRBV30 to TRBJ1-2; TRBD1 matches 8 bases. CDR1 and CDR2 from the germline V gene are GTSNPN and SVGIG (reference sequence). CDR3 length equals 13 residues. V lost 2 bases, J lost 6 bases, and 5 bases stayed unmatched.

This clone came up a few times. The chain has TRBV7-2 and TRBJ2-2; TRBD1 matches at 9 bases. This CDR3 has 13 amino acids. Germline trimming cut 5 bases from V and 7 bases from J; bases unmatched to any gene: 2. Germline CDR1 and CDR2: SGHTA and FQGNSA. CDR3 nucleotide sequence: TGTGCCAGCAGCCGACAGGGGGTCGGGGAGCTGTTTTTT. This sequence encodes CASSRQGVGELFF.

The table lists this clone with a few counts. The rearrangement links TRBV29-1 to TRBJ2-6, with a weak D call TRBD2 (6 bases). This CDR3 region has 13 residues. V lost 4 bases, J lost 2 bases, and 6 bases lay in between. From germline, CDR1 is SQVTM and CDR2 ANQGSEA. CDR3 sequence reads: CSVGGAGANVLTF. The CDR3 DNA reads TGCAGCGTTGGGGGGGCTGGGGCCAACGTCCTGACTTTC.

This clone was detected many times. The CDR3 DNA reads TGCACGGGACAGGTAGCTCTTAGTACATCTGAAGCTTTCTTT. Translated: CTGQVALSTSEAFF. This sequence joins TRBV29-1 and TRBJ1-1, with 8 bases fitting TRBD1. This CDR3 is built from 14 residues. Germline values: CDR1 SQVTM, CDR2 ANQGSEA.